The 4 T cell receptor beta chains given below trace back to one sample, sequenced in a study of control samples from healthy donors and cancer patients. Data came from immunoSEQ multiplex PCR; TCRdb stores just in-frame clones and leaves some out. The sample consists of fewer than 95,000 clones, roughly 86% of them appearing once. The sample was blood. These receptors all stem from a man aged 30 to 39 in good health.

This rearrangement joins TRBV21-1 to TRBJ2-3; no DNA check was done on the table's D call, TRBD1. TRBV21-1 is classified as a pseudogene. The CDR3 contains 16 residues. CDR3 in amino acids: CASTFPGTGFTDTQYF. CDR3 coding DNA: TGTGCCAGCACCTTTCCGGGGACAGGGTTCACAGATACGCAGTATTTT.

The chain uses TRBV6-5 and TRBJ2-7; D remains ambiguous. The CDR3 has 11 amino acids. Germline CDR1 and CDR2: MNHEY and SVGAGI. Trimming removed 5 bases from V and 3 bases from J, with 5 bases in between. The chain's CDR3 is CASSTDYEQYF. The CDR3 DNA follows: TGTGCCAGCAGTACAGACTACGAGCAGTACTTC.

The chain recombines TRBV2 with TRBJ2-1; 15 bases are shared with TRBD2. Trimming removed 2 bases from V and 8 bases from J; junction bases left unmatched: 4. Per the germline V gene, CDR1 is SNHLY and CDR2 is FYNNEI. The CDR3 has 16 amino acids. In DNA, the CDR3 is TGTGCCAGCAGTGAATGGGGACTAGCGGGGGGTGATGAGCAGTTCTTC. This translates into CASSEWGLAGGDEQFF.

V is TRBV19 and J is TRBJ2-6; D may be TRBD1 (5 bases). This CDR3 has 15 amino acids. Per the germline V gene, CDR1 is LNHDA and CDR2 is SQIVND (reference sequence). The V gene lost 6 bases and the J gene lost 0 bases, with 9 bases spanning the gap. CDR3 DNA: TGTGCCAGTAGCGTGCAGGGCTCTGGGGCCAACGTCCTGACTTTC. Encoded protein: CASSVQGSGANVLTF.